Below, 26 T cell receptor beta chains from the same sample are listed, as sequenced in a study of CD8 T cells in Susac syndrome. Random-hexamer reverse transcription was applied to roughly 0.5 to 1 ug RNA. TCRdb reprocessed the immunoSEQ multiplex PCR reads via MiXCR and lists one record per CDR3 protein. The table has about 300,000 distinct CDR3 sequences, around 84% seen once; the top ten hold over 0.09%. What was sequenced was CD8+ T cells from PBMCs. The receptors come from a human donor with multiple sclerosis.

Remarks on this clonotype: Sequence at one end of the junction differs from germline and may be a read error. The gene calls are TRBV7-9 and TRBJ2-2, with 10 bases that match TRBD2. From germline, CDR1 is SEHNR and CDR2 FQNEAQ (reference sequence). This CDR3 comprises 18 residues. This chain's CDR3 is CASSYDGRLAGVGGEPFF. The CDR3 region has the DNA TGTGCCAGCAGCTATGACGGGCGGCTAGCGGGAGTTGGCGGGGAGCCGTTTTTT.

This chain's CDR3 is CSVARTKGLPRYEKLFF. The CDR3 DNA sequence: TGCAGCGTTGCCCGAACAAAGGGACTCCCGAGGTATGAAAAACTGTTTTTT. The chain combines TRBV29-1 with TRBJ1-4, with TRBD1 as a possible D gene (5 bases). The CDR3 covers 17 residues. V was cut by 4 bases and J by 6 bases, with 24 bases left in between. CDR1 and CDR2 (germline): SQVTM, ANQGSEA.

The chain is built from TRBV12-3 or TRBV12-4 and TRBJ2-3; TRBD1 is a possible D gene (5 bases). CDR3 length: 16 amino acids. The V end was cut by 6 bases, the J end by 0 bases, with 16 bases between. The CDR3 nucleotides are TGTGCCAGCAGCTTAAGTAGGACAACTAGCACAGATACGCAGTATTTT. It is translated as CASSLSRTTSTDTQYF.

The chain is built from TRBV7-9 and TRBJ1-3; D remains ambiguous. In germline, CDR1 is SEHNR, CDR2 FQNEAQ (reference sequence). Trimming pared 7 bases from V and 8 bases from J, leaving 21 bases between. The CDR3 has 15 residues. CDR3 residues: CASTPGIRRRDTIYF. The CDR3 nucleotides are TGTGCCAGCACCCCAGGCATACGGAGACGGGACACCATATATTTT.

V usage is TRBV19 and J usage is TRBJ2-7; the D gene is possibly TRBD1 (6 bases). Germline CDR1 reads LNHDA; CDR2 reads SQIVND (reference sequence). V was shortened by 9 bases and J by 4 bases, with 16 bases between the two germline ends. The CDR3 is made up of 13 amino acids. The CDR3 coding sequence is TGTGCCAGCGTTACAGGGAGAAGGTACGAGCAGTACTTC. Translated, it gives CASVTGRRYEQYF.

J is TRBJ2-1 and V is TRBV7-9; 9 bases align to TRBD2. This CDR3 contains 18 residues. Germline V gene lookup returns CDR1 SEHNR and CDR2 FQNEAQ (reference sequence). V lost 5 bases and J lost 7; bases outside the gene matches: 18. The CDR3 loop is CASSHPSGPAGGPNEQFF. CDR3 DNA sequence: TGTGCCAGCAGCCACCCGTCGGGGCCGGCGGGAGGGCCGAATGAGCAGTTCTTC.

The CDR3 reads CASSIRPNYEQYF. The CDR3 coding sequence is TGTGCCAGTAGTATCAGGCCAAACTACGAGCAGTACTTC. The rearrangement uses TRBV19 and TRBJ2-7; D gene unclear. This CDR3 spans 13 amino acids. From germline, CDR1 is LNHDA and CDR2 SQIVND (reference sequence). Trimming pared 3 bases from V and 3 bases from J, leaving 9 bases between.

The DNA of the CDR3 is TGTGCCAGCCGAATGCGGGGGGCAGGGGAAGAGACCCAGTACTTC. Translating gives CASRMRGAGEETQYF. This chain links TRBV12-3 or TRBV12-4 with TRBJ2-5, with 8 bases lining up with TRBD2. This CDR3 has 15 residues. V was clipped by 8 bases and J by 3 bases; unmatched bases: 11.

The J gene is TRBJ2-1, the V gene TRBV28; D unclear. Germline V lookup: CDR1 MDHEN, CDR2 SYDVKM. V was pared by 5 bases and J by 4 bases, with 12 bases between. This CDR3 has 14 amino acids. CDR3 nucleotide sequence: TGTGCCAGCAGTCTTGATCCGCCTTACAATGAGCAGTTCTTC. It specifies CASSLDPPYNEQFF.

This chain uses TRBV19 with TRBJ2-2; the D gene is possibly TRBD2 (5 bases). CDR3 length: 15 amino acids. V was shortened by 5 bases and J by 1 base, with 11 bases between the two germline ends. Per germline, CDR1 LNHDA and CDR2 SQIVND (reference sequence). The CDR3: CASSQVGGNTGELFF. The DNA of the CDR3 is TGTGCCAGTAGTCAGGTTGGAGGGAACACCGGGGAGCTGTTTTTT.

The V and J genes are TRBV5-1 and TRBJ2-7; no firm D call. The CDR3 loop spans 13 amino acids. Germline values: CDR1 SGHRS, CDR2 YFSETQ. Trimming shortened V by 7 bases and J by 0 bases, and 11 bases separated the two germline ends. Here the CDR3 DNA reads TGCGCCAGCGGCCGCGGCAACTCCTACGAGCAGTACTTC. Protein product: CASGRGNSYEQYF.

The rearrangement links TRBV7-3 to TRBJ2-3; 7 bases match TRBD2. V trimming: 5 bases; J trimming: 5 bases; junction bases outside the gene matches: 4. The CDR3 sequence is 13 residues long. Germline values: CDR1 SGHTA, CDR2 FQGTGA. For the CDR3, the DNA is TGTGCCAGCAGCCCTGGGGGGGAAGATACGCAGTATTTT. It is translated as CASSPGGEDTQYF.

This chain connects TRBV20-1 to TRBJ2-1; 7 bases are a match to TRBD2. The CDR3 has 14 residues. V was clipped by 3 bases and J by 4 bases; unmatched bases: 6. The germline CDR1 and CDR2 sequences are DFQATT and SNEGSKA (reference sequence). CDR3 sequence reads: CSARGRVVYNEQFF. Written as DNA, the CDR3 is TGCAGTGCTAGGGGGAGGGTCGTGTACAATGAGCAGTTCTTC.

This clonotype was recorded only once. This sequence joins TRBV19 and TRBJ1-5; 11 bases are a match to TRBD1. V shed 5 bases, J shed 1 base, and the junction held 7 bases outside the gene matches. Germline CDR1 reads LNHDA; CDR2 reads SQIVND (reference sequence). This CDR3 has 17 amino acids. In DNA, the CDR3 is TGTGCCAGTAGTGGACAGGGGGCAGGAAGAAGCAATCAGCCCCAGCATTTT. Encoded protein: CASSGQGAGRSNQPQHF.

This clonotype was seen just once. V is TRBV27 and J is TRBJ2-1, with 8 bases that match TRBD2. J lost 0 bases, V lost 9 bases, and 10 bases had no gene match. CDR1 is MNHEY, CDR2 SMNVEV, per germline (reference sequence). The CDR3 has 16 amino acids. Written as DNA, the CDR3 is TGTGCCAGTAACAGCGGGAGCTACCCCTCCTACAATGAGCAGTTCTTC. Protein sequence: CASNSGSYPSYNEQFF.

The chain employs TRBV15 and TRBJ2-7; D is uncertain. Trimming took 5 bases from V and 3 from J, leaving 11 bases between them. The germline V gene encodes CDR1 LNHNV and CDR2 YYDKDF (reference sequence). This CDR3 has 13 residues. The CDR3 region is CATSPTRIYEQYF. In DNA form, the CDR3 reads TGTGCCACCAGCCCGACAAGAATCTACGAGCAGTACTTC.

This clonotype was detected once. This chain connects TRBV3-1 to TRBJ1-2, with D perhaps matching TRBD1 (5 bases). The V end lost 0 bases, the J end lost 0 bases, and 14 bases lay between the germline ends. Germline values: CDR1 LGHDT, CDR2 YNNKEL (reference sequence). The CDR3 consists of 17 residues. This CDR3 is CASSQDRRAATNYGYTF. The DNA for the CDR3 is TGTGCCAGCAGCCAAGATCGCAGGGCGGCGACTAACTATGGCTACACCTTC. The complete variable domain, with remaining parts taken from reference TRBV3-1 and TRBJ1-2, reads DTAVSQTPKYLVTQMGNDKSIKCEQNLGHDTMYWYKQDSKKFLKIMFSYNNKELIINETVPNRFSPKSPDKAHLNLHINSLELGDSAVYFCASSQDRRAATNYGYTFGSGTRLTVV.

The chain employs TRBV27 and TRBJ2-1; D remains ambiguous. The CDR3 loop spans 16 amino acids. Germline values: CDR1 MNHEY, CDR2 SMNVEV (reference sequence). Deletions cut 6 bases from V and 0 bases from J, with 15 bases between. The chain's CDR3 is CASSPHVQLSYNEQFF. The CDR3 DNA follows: TGTGCCAGCAGCCCTCACGTGCAACTCTCCTACAATGAGCAGTTCTTC.

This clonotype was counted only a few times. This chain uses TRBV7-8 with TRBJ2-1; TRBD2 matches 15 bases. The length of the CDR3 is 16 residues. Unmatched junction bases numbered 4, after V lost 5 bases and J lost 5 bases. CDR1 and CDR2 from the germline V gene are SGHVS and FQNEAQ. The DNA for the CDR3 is TGTGCCAGCAGCCCGGGACTAGCGGGAGGAAACAATGAGCAGTTCTTC. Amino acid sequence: CASSPGLAGGNNEQFF.

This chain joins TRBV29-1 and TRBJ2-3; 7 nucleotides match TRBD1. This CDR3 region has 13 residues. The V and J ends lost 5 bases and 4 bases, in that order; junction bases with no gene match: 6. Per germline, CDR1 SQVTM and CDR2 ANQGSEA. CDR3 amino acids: CSVLGGWADTQYF. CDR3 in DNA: TGCAGCGTTTTAGGGGGCTGGGCAGATACGCAGTATTTT.

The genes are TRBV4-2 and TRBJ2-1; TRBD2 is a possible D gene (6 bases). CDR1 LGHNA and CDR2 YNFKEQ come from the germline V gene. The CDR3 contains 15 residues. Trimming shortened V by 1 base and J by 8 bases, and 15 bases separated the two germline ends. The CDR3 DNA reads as TGTGCCAGCAGCCAAGTCGCAGGCGGGGTTCATGAGCAGTTCTTC. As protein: CASSQVAGGVHEQFF.

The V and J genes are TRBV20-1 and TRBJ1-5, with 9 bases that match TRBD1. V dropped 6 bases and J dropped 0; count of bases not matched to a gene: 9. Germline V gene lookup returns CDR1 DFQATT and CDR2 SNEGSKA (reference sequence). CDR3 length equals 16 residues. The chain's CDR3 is CSARDRETYSNQPQHF. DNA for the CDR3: TGCAGTGCCAGGGACAGGGAAACCTATAGCAATCAGCCCCAGCATTTT.

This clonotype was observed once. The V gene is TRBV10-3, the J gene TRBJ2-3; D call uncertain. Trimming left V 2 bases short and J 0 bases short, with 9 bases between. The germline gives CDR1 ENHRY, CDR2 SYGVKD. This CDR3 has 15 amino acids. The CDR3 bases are TGTGCCATCAGTGAGGCGAACCCTAGCACAGATACGCAGTATTTT. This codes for CAISEANPSTDTQYF.

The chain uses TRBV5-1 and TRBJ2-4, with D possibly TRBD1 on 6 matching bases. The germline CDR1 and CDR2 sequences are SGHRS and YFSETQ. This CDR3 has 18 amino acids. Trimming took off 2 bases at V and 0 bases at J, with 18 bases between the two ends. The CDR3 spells CASSFGDKVFLAKNIQYF. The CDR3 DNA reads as TGCGCCAGCAGCTTTGGGGACAAGGTCTTTCTAGCCAAAAACATTCAGTACTTC.

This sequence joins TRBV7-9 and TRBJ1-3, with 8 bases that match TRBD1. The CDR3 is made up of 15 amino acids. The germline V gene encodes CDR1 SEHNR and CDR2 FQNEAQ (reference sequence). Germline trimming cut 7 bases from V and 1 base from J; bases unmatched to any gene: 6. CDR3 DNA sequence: TGTGCCAGCACCCTAGGGACAGGATCTGGAAACACCATATATTTT. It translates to CASTLGTGSGNTIYF.

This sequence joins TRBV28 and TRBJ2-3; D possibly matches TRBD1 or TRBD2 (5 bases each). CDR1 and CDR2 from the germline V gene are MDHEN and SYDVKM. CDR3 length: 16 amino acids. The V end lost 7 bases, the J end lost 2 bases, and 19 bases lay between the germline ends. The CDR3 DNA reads TGTGCCAGCACCTTTGGATACCGGGACCCCACAGATACGCAGTATTTT. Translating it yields CASTFGYRDPTDTQYF. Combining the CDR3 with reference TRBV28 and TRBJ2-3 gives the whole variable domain DVKVTQSSRYLVKRTGEKVFLECVQDMDHENMFWYRQDPGLGLRLIYFSYDVKMKEKGDIPEGYSVSREKKERFSLILESASTNQTSMYLCASTFGYRDPTDTQYFGPGTRLTVL.